This T cell receptor beta chain comes out of a study of spatial heterogeneity in lung cancer. Study at large: Among detected sequences, beta-chain ones consistently exceeded alpha-chain ones in number. On average, each unique TCR and UMI combination appeared more than ten times in raw reads. Points from the study as a whole: Ubiquitous expanded tumor TCRs surfaced in blood more at resection than they did at follow-up.

The time point: blood at routine non-recurrence follow-up after resection. Whole RNA, which was extracted from tumor, nontumor lung tissue or frozen PBMC, was sequenced without any cell sorting. Only a few counts were recorded for this clonotype. Its antigen is currently unknown. Single TCR cDNA molecules each had their own unique molecular identifier. Using its own MiXCR run on the 5' RACE reads, TCRdb lists one record per CDR3 protein. The table has some 120,000 distinct CDR3 sequences, 12% seen once. Trimming pared 0 bases from V and 4 bases from J, leaving 10 bases between. Germline loops: CDR1 SGHKS, CDR2 YYEKEE (reference sequence). CDR3 length: 14 amino acids.

The sample consisted of PBMCs, taken at follow-up. The J gene is TRBJ1-2, the V gene TRBV5-5; TRBD1 might be the D (5 bases). The clonotype was recovered from a male donor with early-stage non-small cell lung cancer. The CDR3 DNA reads as TGTGCCAGCAGCTTGGTCGGGGGAGGCTATGGCTACACCTTC. Translated, it gives CASSLVGGGYGYTF.